This TCR beta chain was captured in a study of blood T cell repertoires in COVID-19. At the level of the study: Samples came from the United States, Italy and Spain, spanning acute and convalescent COVID-19. Sample material is recorded as cDNA or gDNA derived from T cells, B-cell-depleted T cells, or PBMCs.

The V and J ends lost 5 bases and 2 bases respectively, with 16 bases between them. The CDR3 extends over 16 amino acids. Germline V gene sequence: CDR1 SGHTA, CDR2 FQGNSA. In the study's own analysis: It was from reference gene primer amplification that nucleated cell counts were estimated. Here immunoSEQ multiplex PCR was the method, and the copy in TCRdb shows in-frame clones only, minus some. The V and J calls and clone size are taken from that table; D and trimming were inferred from the DNA. The sample lists over 250,000 clones, about 89% occurring once. This sequence joins TRBV7-2 and TRBJ2-1, with D perhaps TRBD2 (6 bases). Sequenced: peripheral blood. The receptor was isolated from a woman aged 55-69 years with acute or convalescent COVID-19. The CDR3 region is CASSKWYGGTYNEQFF. In DNA, the CDR3 is TGTGCCAGCAGCAAGTGGTATGGCGGGACCTACAATGAGCAGTTCTTC.